This T cell receptor (beta chain) originates from a study of T cell changes during pregnancy in multiple sclerosis. The CDR3 is 13 residues long. Trimming removed 6 bases at V and 5 bases at J, with 13 bases between. Germline V gives CDR1 LNHDA, CDR2 SQIVND (reference sequence). The assay was immunoSEQ multiplex PCR, and TCRdb's table has in-frame clones only and misses some. Among about 76,000 clones, roughly 94% were seen once, and the ten largest hold around 0.6%. This TCR derives from a female donor with multiple sclerosis, enrolled in a pregnancy study. The sequences come from peripheral blood, collected in the third trimester of pregnancy. This chain connects TRBV19 to TRBJ1-1; a possible D gene is TRBD1 (6 bases). The CDR3 nucleotides are TGTGCCAGTAGCGCTGGGACACTAACTGAAGCTTTCTTT. Its protein product is CASSAGTLTEAFF.